This T cell receptor (beta chain) appears in the sequencing data of a study of identical twins. TCRdb analysed the 5' RACE reads with MiXCR anew, one entry per CDR3 protein. The data show fewer than 250,000 distinct CDR3 sequences, about 7% seen once. As to this clonotype: No antigen is known for it.

Findings and caveats of the study: High-abundance cord blood beta clonotypes had fewer insertions; memory repertoires showed none.

CDR3 length: 13 residues. Germline trimming cut 3 bases from V and 5 bases from J; bases unmatched to any gene: 3. These data were also filed under a second study, of yellow fever vaccine responses in identical twins.

This chain connects TRBV12-3 or TRBV12-4 to TRBJ2-5, with 7 bases identical to TRBD2. The specimen sequenced was memory (CD45RO+) T cells sorted from blood. The receptor was isolated from a woman aged 18-30 years in good health. DNA of the CDR3: TGTGCCAGCAGTTTGGAGGGAGGGGAGACCCAGTACTTC. Translated: CASSLEGGETQYF.